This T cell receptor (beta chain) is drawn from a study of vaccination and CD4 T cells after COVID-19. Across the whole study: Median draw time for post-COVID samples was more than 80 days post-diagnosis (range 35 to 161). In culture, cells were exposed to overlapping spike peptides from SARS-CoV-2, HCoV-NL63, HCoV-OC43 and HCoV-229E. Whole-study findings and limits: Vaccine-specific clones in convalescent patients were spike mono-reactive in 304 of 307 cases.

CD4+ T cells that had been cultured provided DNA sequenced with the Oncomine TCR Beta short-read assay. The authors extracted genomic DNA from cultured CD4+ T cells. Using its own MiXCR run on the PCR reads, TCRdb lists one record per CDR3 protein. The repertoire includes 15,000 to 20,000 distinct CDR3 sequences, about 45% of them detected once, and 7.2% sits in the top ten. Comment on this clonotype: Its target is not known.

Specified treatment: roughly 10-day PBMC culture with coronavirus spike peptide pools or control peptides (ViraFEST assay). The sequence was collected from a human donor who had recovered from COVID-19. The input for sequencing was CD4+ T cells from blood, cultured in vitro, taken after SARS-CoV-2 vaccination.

The CDR3 region is CASSQTGHYGYTF. CDR3 nucleotides: TGCGCCAGCAGCCAGACAGGTCACTATGGCTACACCTTC. The chain combines TRBV4-3 with TRBJ1-2; D is perhaps TRBD1 (6 bases). V lost 3 bases to trimming and J lost 3 bases, with 8 bases between them. CDR1 is LGHNA and CDR2 is YSLEER in the germline V gene. The CDR3 covers 13 residues.